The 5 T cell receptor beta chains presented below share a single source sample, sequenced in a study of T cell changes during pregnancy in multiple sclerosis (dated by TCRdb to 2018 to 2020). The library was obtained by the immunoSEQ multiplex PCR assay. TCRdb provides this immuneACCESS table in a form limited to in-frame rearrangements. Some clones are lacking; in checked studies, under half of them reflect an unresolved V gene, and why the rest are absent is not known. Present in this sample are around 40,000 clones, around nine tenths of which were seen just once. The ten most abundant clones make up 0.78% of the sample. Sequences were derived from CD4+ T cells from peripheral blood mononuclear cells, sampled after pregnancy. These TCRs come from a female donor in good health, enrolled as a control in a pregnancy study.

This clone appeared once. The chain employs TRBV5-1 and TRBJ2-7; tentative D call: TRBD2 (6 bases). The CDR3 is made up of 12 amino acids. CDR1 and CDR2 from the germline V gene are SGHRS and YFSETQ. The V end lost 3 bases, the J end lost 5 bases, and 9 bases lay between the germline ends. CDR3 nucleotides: TGCGCCAGCAGCTGGGGGGTTGACGAGCAGTACTTC. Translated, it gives CASSWGVDEQYF.

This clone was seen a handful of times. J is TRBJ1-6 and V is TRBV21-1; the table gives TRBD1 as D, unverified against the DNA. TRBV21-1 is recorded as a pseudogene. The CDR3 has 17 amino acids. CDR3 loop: CASSKWTGSNYNSPLHF. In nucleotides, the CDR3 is TGTGCCAGCAGCAAGTGGACAGGCTCTAACTATAATTCACCCCTCCACTTT.

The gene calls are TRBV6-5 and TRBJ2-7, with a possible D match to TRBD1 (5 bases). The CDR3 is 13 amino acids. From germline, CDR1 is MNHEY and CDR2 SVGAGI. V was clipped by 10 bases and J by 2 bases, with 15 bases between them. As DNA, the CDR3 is TGTGCCACCGTCGGCGGACACACCTACGAGCAGTACTTC. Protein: CATVGGHTYEQYF.

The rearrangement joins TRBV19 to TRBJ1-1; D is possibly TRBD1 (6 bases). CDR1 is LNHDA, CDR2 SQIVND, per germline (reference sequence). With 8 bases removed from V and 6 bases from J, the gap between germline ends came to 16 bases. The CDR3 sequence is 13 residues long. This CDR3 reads CASHQGRGAEAFF. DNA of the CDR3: TGTGCCAGTCACCAGGGGAGGGGGGCTGAAGCTTTCTTT.

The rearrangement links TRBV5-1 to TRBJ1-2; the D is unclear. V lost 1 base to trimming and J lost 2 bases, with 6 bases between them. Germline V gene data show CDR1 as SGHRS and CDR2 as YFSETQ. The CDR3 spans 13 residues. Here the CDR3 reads CASSLKQNYGYTF. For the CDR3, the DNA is TGCGCCAGCAGCTTGAAACAGAACTATGGCTACACCTTC.